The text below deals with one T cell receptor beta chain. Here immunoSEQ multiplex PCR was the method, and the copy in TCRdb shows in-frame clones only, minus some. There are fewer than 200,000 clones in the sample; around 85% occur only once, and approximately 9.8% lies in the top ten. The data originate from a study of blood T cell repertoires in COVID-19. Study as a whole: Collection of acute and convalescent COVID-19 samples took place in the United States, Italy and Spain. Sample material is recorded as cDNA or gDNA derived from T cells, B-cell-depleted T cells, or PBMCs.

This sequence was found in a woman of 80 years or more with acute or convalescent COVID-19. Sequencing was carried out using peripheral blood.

The CDR3 loop reads CASSFDRGPTDTQYF. The DNA of the CDR3 is TGTGCCAGCAGCTTCGACAGGGGGCCGACAGATACGCAGTATTTT. This chain uses TRBV7-2 with TRBJ2-3; 10 positions agree with TRBD1. The V gene's germline CDR1 is SGHTA and CDR2 FQGNSA. CDR3 length equals 15 residues. V lost 3 bases to trimming and J lost 3 bases; unmatched junction nucleotides: 3.